This T cell receptor beta chain was identified in a study of Ad26.COV2.S vaccination and SARS-CoV-2 variants. Background on the study: Dosing was one shot or two shots 56 days apart. The study's findings and limits: Measures of TCR breadth and depth may have fallen short of total T cell responses. Participants given vaccine showed non-spike TCR breadth similar to that of placebo recipients.

On this clone: Antigen: not known.

The sample's treatment: roughly 18 received Ad26.COV2.S at low or high dose, single or two shots; several received placebo; per-sample allocation not given. Day 63 after the first injection of vaccine or placebo was the sampling time. The donor was a Boston adult aged 18-55 years. Sequenced by immunoSEQ multiplex PCR; TCRdb stores in-frame clones only, minus some. This repertoire shows some 460,000 clones, approximately 90% found once; its top ten account for 1.7%. The TCR was taken from a person aged 18-65 years who received the Ad26.COV2.S COVID-19 vaccine or a placebo. The source was peripheral blood, collected in a trial of Ad26.COV2.S vaccine versus placebo.

CDR3 protein: CAWSGGQGGQETQYF. The CDR3 coding sequence is TGTGCCTGGAGTGGCGGACAGGGGGGCCAAGAGACCCAGTACTTC. V and J are TRBV30 and TRBJ2-5, with 10 bases identical to TRBD1. The CDR3 covers 15 residues. The trim removed 1 base at V and 1 base at J, leaving 3 bases unmatched. Germline V gene lookup returns CDR1 GTSNPN and CDR2 SVGIG (reference sequence).